Below, 17 T cell receptor beta chains from the same sample are listed, as sequenced in a study of CD8 T cells in ankylosing spondylitis. TCRdb itself ran the 5' RACE reads through MiXCR, one entry per CDR3 protein. The sample has about 240,000 distinct CDR3 sequences, 8.6% seen once; the top ten hold 6.5% to 7%. Specimen: blood, either unsorted or a sorted T cell fraction (not recorded which). These receptors were obtained from a male donor with ankylosing spondylitis or in good health (not recorded which).

This clonotype was observed at least ten times. V usage is TRBV4-3 and J usage is TRBJ1-2; 11 nucleotides agree with TRBD1. Germline values: CDR1 LGHNA, CDR2 YSLEER. V was clipped by 4 bases and J by 4 bases; unmatched bases: 8. The CDR3 is 16 residues long. This CDR3 is CASSPSPGTGGYGYTF. CDR3 nucleotide sequence: TGCGCCAGCAGCCCGAGCCCCGGGACAGGGGGCTATGGCTACACCTTC.

This clonotype appeared many times. V usage is TRBV10-3 and J usage is TRBJ2-1; possible D gene TRBD2, 6 bases. V lost 4 bases and J lost 4, with 14 bases in between. CDR1 and CDR2 (germline): ENHRY, SYGVKD. The CDR3 consists of 15 residues. The CDR3, as DNA: TGTGCCATCAGTGGTATGCGGGGCTCTTACAATGAGCAGTTCTTC. Residues: CAISGMRGSYNEQFF.

A few counts support this clonotype. The V and J genes are TRBV29-1 and TRBJ2-1, with 10 positions matching TRBD1. Germline lookup yields CDR1 SQVTM and CDR2 ANQGSEA. The CDR3 contains 14 residues. The ends lost 6 bases at V and 6 bases at J; junction bases unmatched: 8. The CDR3 spells CSVDRGIISNEQFF. The DNA of the CDR3 is TGCAGCGTGGACAGGGGGATCATCAGCAATGAGCAGTTCTTC.

This clonotype was observed at least ten times. CDR3 sequence (DNA): TGCAGTGCTAGAGATCCGAGTTTGGATGAGCAGTTCTTC. Translation: CSARDPSLDEQFF. The chain combines TRBV20-1 with TRBJ2-1; D remains ambiguous. This CDR3 has 13 residues. Per the germline V gene, CDR1 is DFQATT and CDR2 is SNEGSKA (reference sequence). Trimming pared 0 bases from V and 8 bases from J, leaving 11 bases between.

The CDR3 DNA follows: TGTGCCAGCAGTGAATGGGGCAGGGCCTACGAGCAGTACTTC. It specifies CASSEWGRAYEQYF. The chain is built from TRBV25-1 and TRBJ2-7; tentatively, D is TRBD1 (5 bases). Germline V gene data show CDR1 as MGHDK and CDR2 as SYGVNS. Deletions cut 1 base from V and 2 bases from J, with 9 bases between. The CDR3 contains 14 residues.

In its sample, this clonotype was seen many times. The V call is TRBV9, the J call TRBJ2-5; D is perhaps TRBD2 (5 bases). This CDR3 is built from 14 residues. V lost 4 bases and J lost 2, with 12 bases in between. Germline V gene data show CDR1 as SGDLS and CDR2 as YYNGEE. Written as DNA, the CDR3 is TGTGCCAGCAGCACCGGGATAGCTCAAGAGACCCAGTACTTC. Amino acid sequence: CASSTGIAQETQYF.

The CDR3 region has the DNA TGTGCCAGCAGTTTAAAAGTCTACGAGCAGTACTTC. Translating gives CASSLKVYEQYF. V usage is TRBV12-3 or TRBV12-4 and J usage is TRBJ2-7, with no clear D. V was clipped by 2 bases and J by 3 bases, with 5 bases between them. The CDR3 sequence is 12 residues long.

Note on this clonotype: A much larger clone lies one base from this, so it may be a read error. This chain connects TRBV7-9 to TRBJ1-2; 7 bases line up with TRBD1. The trim removed 7 bases at V and 5 bases at J, leaving 13 bases unmatched. The CDR3 extends over 15 amino acids. Per the germline V gene, CDR1 is SEHNR and CDR2 is FQNEAQ (reference sequence). The CDR3 DNA reads as TGTGCCAGCAACCCCCAGTCAGGGGGTTTATATGGCTACACCTTC. This translates into CASNPQSGGLYGYTF.

This clonotype was recorded many times. This CDR3 is CSADSPRLGKLFF. Written as DNA, the CDR3 is TGCAGTGCTGACAGCCCGCGGCTCGGAAAACTGTTTTTT. V usage is TRBV20-1 and J usage is TRBJ1-4; D possibly corresponds to TRBD1 (5 bases). The CDR3 consists of 13 residues. CDR1 and CDR2 from the germline V gene are DFQATT and SNEGSKA (reference sequence). V lost 5 bases, J lost 10 bases, and 17 bases lay in between.

In its sample, this clonotype was seen a few times. This chain uses TRBV5-1 with TRBJ1-1; tentatively, D is TRBD1 (5 bases). Trimming cost V 5 bases and J 4 bases, with 15 bases left between them. CDR3 length: 14 residues. CDR1 and CDR2 (germline): SGHRS, YFSETQ. CDR3 in amino acids: CASSSGGTVTEAFF. The DNA of the CDR3 is TGCGCCAGCAGTTCCGGAGGGACGGTCACTGAAGCTTTCTTT.

This clonotype came up many times. The chain joins TRBV3-1 to TRBJ1-6; D is perhaps TRBD1 (6 bases). Trimming removed 0 bases from V and 10 bases from J, with 13 bases in between. This CDR3 spans 15 amino acids. The germline V gene encodes CDR1 LGHDT and CDR2 YNNKEL (reference sequence). CDR3 DNA sequence: TGTGCCAGCAGCCAAGATAGCACAGGGAGATCACCCCTCCACTTT. Its protein is CASSQDSTGRSPLHF.

This clonotype has at least ten counts. Here the CDR3 DNA reads TGCAGTGCTAGAGATCTCGGGACACGGTACGAGCAGTACTTC. It translates to CSARDLGTRYEQYF. The V and J genes are TRBV20-1 and TRBJ2-7, with a tentative D call TRBD1 (6 bases). Trimming stripped 0 bases from V and 4 bases from J, with 13 bases between. Germline values: CDR1 DFQATT, CDR2 SNEGSKA (reference sequence). The CDR3 is 14 amino acids.

The chain has TRBV10-3 and TRBJ1-6; D unclear. V was clipped by 5 bases and J by 7 bases, with 12 bases between them. Germline V gene lookup returns CDR1 ENHRY and CDR2 SYGVKD. The CDR3 has 14 amino acids. The CDR3 nucleotides read TGTGCCATCAGTAAAGACCCCAGGAATTCACCCCTCCACTTT. It is translated as CAISKDPRNSPLHF.

This clonotype was recorded at least ten times. This chain links TRBV29-1 with TRBJ2-5; 10 bases are a match to TRBD2. Germline loops: CDR1 SQVTM, CDR2 ANQGSEA. V shed 5 bases, J shed 3 bases, and the junction held 0 bases outside the gene matches. The CDR3 contains 12 residues. The CDR3 DNA reads TGCAGCGTTACTAGCGGGAAAGAGACCCAGTACTTC. Translation: CSVTSGKETQYF.

This clonotype came up many times. V and J are TRBV20-1 and TRBJ2-5; D not certain. CDR1 is DFQATT, CDR2 SNEGSKA, per germline (reference sequence). The CDR3 length is 13 residues. V was cut by 6 bases and J by 2 bases, with 13 bases left in between. Here the CDR3 reads CSAPDGPQETQYF. CDR3 in DNA: TGCAGTGCCCCCGACGGACCTCAAGAGACCCAGTACTTC.

This clonotype was recorded many times. The chain links TRBV5-1 to TRBJ1-1; 9 positions match TRBD1. V trimming: 3 bases; J trimming: 6 bases; junction bases outside the gene matches: 6. Germline V gene sequence: CDR1 SGHRS, CDR2 YFSETQ. The CDR3 covers 14 residues. As DNA, the CDR3 is TGCGCCAGCAGCTCGGGACAGGGTGACGCTGAAGCTTTCTTT. Its translation: CASSSGQGDAEAFF.

This chain connects TRBV18 to TRBJ1-6; 10 bases are a match to TRBD1. The length of the CDR3 is 15 residues. The V gene's germline CDR1 is KGHSH and CDR2 LQKENI. With V trimmed by 3 bases and J by 10 bases, 6 bases remained unmatched. DNA for the CDR3: TGTGCCAGCTCACCCCAAGAGACAGGGGGCTCACCCCTCCACTTT. It codes for CASSPQETGGSPLHF.